This TCR beta chain comes out of a study of regulatory T cells in long-lasting Graves disease. Time point: persistent/refractory GD, antithyroid drugs over 5 years with positive TRAb. TCR sequences were obtained from RNA taken from PBMCs. Arm-PCR of CDR3 regions and iRepertoire HTBI primers were used to build TCR beta libraries. TCRdb fed the multiplex PCR reads into MiXCR, producing one record per CDR3 protein. Here the sample spans fewer than 450,000 distinct CDR3 sequences, about 20% being singletons. The CDR3 length is 15 residues. Trimming took 4 bases from V and 3 from J; bases not matched to a gene: 5. The germline V gene encodes CDR1 SGHRS and CDR2 YFSETQ.

The sequence derives from a female donor with Graves disease. The chain is built from TRBV5-1 and TRBJ2-2, with TRBD2 identical over 8 bases. This material consisted of peripheral blood mononuclear cells (PBMCs), taken when the disease was refractory, from a patient treated with antithyroid drugs. CDR3 bases: TGCGCCAGCAGCATCGGGGGGGCGGACACCGGGGAGCTGTTTTTT. It encodes CASSIGGADTGELFF.